The source of this T cell receptor beta chain is a study of cytomegalovirus exposure and HLA in healthy donors. Study-level points and caveats: Specificity for CMV antigens was confirmed in vitro for a few of the CMV-associated chains. After further analysis at a later stage, 16,951 TCR beta sequences were associated with HLA alleles at 0.05 false discovery rate. Follow-up analysis seemed to connect common viral pathogens with several of the most significant clusters identified.

The PCR was carried out with 60 Vbeta primers and 13 Jbeta primers. Authors' data handling: Unique TCR beta chains numbered 80 million to 95 million in a later analysis, with about 11 million shared. Only in-frame clones appear in the TCRdb table, and some are missing; sequencing was by immunoSEQ multiplex PCR. V, J and clone size reflect that table, while D and trimming were determined from the DNA. This table lists 60,000 to 75,000 clones. A note on this clone: Its antigen is still unknown.

Germline-derived CDR1 and CDR2 are SGHTA and FQGNSA. The CDR3 runs to 15 residues. The V end was cut by 5 bases, the J end by 2 bases, with 14 bases between. The TCR originated in a female donor in good health and CMV-seropositive. The sample consisted of PBMCs. The chain uses TRBV7-2 and TRBJ2-3, with D tentatively TRBD2 (6 bases). CDR3 sequence reads: CASSVTRQHTDTQYF. The CDR3 nucleotides are TGTGCCAGCAGCGTGACTAGACAACACACAGATACGCAGTATTTT.